The 25 T cell receptor beta chains in this list originate from one sample, sequenced in a study of vaccination and CD4 T cells after COVID-19 (dated by TCRdb to between 2022 and 2023). No antigen is known for these receptors. Taken with the paper, the label for treatment or condition translates to: approximately nine-day PBMC culture with coronavirus spike peptide pools or control peptides (ViraFEST assay). CD4+ T cells from unexposed donors were collected before the COVID-19 pandemic (2011-2018). Library prep was done by PCR. TCRdb lists the instrument as Illumina iSeq 100. DNA from cultured CD4+ T cells was subjected to TCR sequencing with the Oncomine TCR Beta short-read assay at the Johns Hopkins FTIC core. The public sequencing data were trimmed at Q25 with fastp and processed into clonotypes with MiXCR by TCRdb, which kept only in-frame beta chains. Under each unique CDR3 protein, matching rows form one entry showing the most common genes and DNA. The sample table lists some 9,100 distinct CDR3 sequences, 40% to 50% of them with a count of one. Together, the top ten hold approximately 18% of the sample.

Input material: CD4+ T cells from blood, cultured in vitro. The receptors originated from a human donor in good health.

V gene TRBV6-1 combines with J gene TRBJ1-2; D may be TRBD1 (6 bases). Between the trimmed V and J ends, which lost 5 bases and 4 bases, there was a span of 17 bases. The germline V gene has CDR1 MNHNS and CDR2 SASEGT. The CDR3 sequence is 15 residues long. The CDR3 nucleotides read TGTGCCAGCAGTACAGGAGGGGGAGGGGTCTATGGCTACACCTTC. It is translated as CASSTGGGGVYGYTF.

This chain connects TRBV5-1 to TRBJ2-2; unclear D gene. With 5 bases removed from V and 2 bases from J, the gap between germline ends came to 10 bases. The CDR3 runs to 14 residues. Germline assignment: CDR1 SGHRS and CDR2 YFSETQ. CDR3 DNA: TGCGCCAGCAGTCTGGGCGATAACACCGGGGAGCTGTTTTTT. As protein: CASSLGDNTGELFF.

In this sample, this clonotype turned up a few times. The gene calls are TRBV7-4 and TRBJ2-3; no reliable D call. Germline V gene data show CDR1 as SGHVT and CDR2 as SQSDAQ. This CDR3 spans 14 amino acids. V lost 4 bases, J lost 0 bases, and 8 bases lay in between. The CDR3 is CASSWTESTDTQYF. CDR3 nucleotide sequence: TGTGCCAGCAGCTGGACGGAAAGCACAGATACGCAGTATTTT.

This chain uses TRBV11-2 with TRBJ1-1, with D maybe TRBD1 (5 bases). The V gene's germline CDR1 is SGHAT and CDR2 FQNNGV. The CDR3 is 17 residues long. Trimming pared 6 bases from V and 3 bases from J, leaving 23 bases between. Here the CDR3 reads CASSHTGTYSWDTEAFF. Here the CDR3 DNA reads TGTGCCAGCAGTCATACCGGGACCTACTCTTGGGACACTGAAGCTTTCTTT.

The gene calls are TRBV10-3 and TRBJ1-5; the D is unclear. CDR3 size: 14 residues. Trimming removed 3 bases from V and 1 base from J, with 7 bases in between. Germline V lookup: CDR1 ENHRY, CDR2 SYGVKD. The CDR3 protein is CAISEAISNQPQHF. The DNA for the CDR3 is TGTGCCATCAGTGAAGCCATAAGCAATCAGCCCCAGCATTTT.

The chain has TRBV7-2 and TRBJ2-3, with 13 positions matching TRBD2. The ends lost 8 bases at V and 4 bases at J; junction bases unmatched: 6. Germline V gene sequence: CDR1 SGHTA, CDR2 FQGNSA. This CDR3 comprises 15 residues. This CDR3 reads CASGMTSGGSDTQYF. The CDR3 coding sequence is TGTGCCAGCGGAATGACTAGCGGGGGGTCAGATACGCAGTATTTT.

The chain is built from TRBV2 and TRBJ1-2; D perhaps matches TRBD1 (6 bases). Germline assignment: CDR1 SNHLY and CDR2 FYNNEI. CDR3 length: 15 residues. V dropped 7 bases and J dropped 2 bases, with 17 bases sitting between them. CDR3 nucleotide sequence: TGTGCCAGCAATACCAACGGGGGCGTAAACTATGGCTACACCTTC. Its translation is CASNTNGGVNYGYTF.

The genes are TRBV6-1 and TRBJ2-4, with D perhaps TRBD1 (6 bases). Germline V gene data show CDR1 as MNHNS and CDR2 as SASEGT. V lost 0 bases, J lost 6 bases, and 12 bases lay in between. This CDR3 contains 15 residues. CDR3 in DNA: TGTGCCAGCAGTGAAGCGAGGGGGATCGGAAACATTCAGTACTTC. Translated: CASSEARGIGNIQYF.

This clonotype has a handful of counts. The CDR3 region is CASSLRSNYGYTF. The DNA of the CDR3 is TGTGCCAGCAGTTTGCGATCTAACTATGGCTACACCTTC. The rearrangement links TRBV12-3 or TRBV12-4 to TRBJ1-2; D is ambiguous. This CDR3 has 13 amino acids. Trimming removed 3 bases at V and 0 bases at J, with 5 bases between.

This chain connects TRBV28 to TRBJ2-7, with a possible D match to TRBD2 (5 bases). V was trimmed by 3 bases and J by 6 bases, leaving 9 bases between them. The germline V gene encodes CDR1 MDHEN and CDR2 SYDVKM. The CDR3 spans 12 residues. CDR3 loop: CASSFSRGEQYF. The DNA for the CDR3 is TGTGCCAGCAGTTTTTCTCGGGGCGAGCAGTACTTC.

The rearrangement joins TRBV15 to TRBJ2-5; TRBD2 might be the D (6 bases). The germline V gene has CDR1 LNHNV and CDR2 YYDKDF (reference sequence). V dropped 3 bases and J dropped 5 bases, with 22 bases sitting between them. CDR3 length: 17 residues. The CDR3, as DNA: TGTGCCACCAGCAGGGGGGGACTCAACCCCTTCCGGGAGACCCAGTACTTC. This encodes CATSRGGLNPFRETQYF.

V gene TRBV5-6 combines with J gene TRBJ2-5, with 12 bases fitting TRBD2. Germline CDR1 SGHDT, CDR2 YYEEEE. The CDR3 is made up of 15 amino acids. After removal of 4 bases from V and 4 bases from J, the junction contained 5 bases not matched to a gene. Here the CDR3 DNA reads TGTGCCAGCAGCCGTCCGGGACTAGCGGGAGAGACCCAGTACTTC. Encoded protein: CASSRPGLAGETQYF.

Only a few counts were recorded for this clonotype. The chain links TRBV18 to TRBJ1-2, with D hard to call. The CDR3 runs 13 residues. Trimming removed 2 bases at V and 5 bases at J, with 9 bases between. Germline loops: CDR1 KGHSH, CDR2 LQKENI. DNA for the CDR3: TGTGCCAGCTCACCATGGCGGACTTATGGCTACACCTTC. It codes for CASSPWRTYGYTF.

CDR3 amino acids: CASSLKGGSSYNEQFF. The CDR3 DNA is TGTGCCAGCAGCTTAAAGGGTGGGTCCTCCTACAATGAGCAGTTCTTC. V is TRBV7-2 and J is TRBJ2-1, with D unresolved. In germline, CDR1 is SGHTA, CDR2 FQGNSA. V was pared by 2 bases and J by 0 bases, with 11 bases between. CDR3 length equals 16 residues. Drawing the rest from reference TRBV7-2 and TRBJ2-1, the complete variable domain is GAGVSQSPSNKVTEKGKDVELRCDPISGHTALYWYRQSLGQGLEFLIYFQGNSAPDKSGLPSDRFSAERTGGSVSTLTIQRTQQEDSAVYLCASSLKGGSSYNEQFFGPGTRLTVL.

The chain couples TRBV24-1 to TRBJ2-5, with 7 bases aligning to TRBD1. With V trimmed by 2 bases and J by 4 bases, 12 bases remained unmatched. The length of the CDR3 is 17 residues. CDR1 and CDR2 (germline): KGHDR, SFDVKD. CDR3 sequence (DNA): TGTGCCACCAGTGATTCCGGCTATAGGGGGCCGGGAGAGACCCAGTACTTC. Translation gives CATSDSGYRGPGETQYF.

This clonotype was counted between two and nine times. V is TRBV20-1 and J is TRBJ2-3; maybe TRBD1 (5 bases). Germline V CDR1 and CDR2: DFQATT, SNEGSKA (reference sequence). Trimming stripped 2 bases from V and 4 bases from J, with 13 bases between. There are 14 residues in the CDR3. DNA for the CDR3: TGCAGTGCTAGATCCAGGGTTGGCTCAGATACGCAGTATTTT. Translation gives CSARSRVGSDTQYF.

V and J are TRBV5-6 and TRBJ1-2; 8 bases fit TRBD1. The germline gives CDR1 SGHDT, CDR2 YYEEEE. V shed 4 bases, J shed 7 bases, and the junction held 6 bases outside the gene matches. CDR3 length equals 13 residues. This chain's CDR3 is CASSKDRDSGYTF. In nucleotides, the CDR3 is TGTGCCAGCAGCAAGGACAGGGATAGTGGCTACACCTTC.

This rearrangement joins TRBV19 to TRBJ2-1; D might be TRBD1 (5 bases). This CDR3 is 13 amino acids long. Trimming cost V 3 bases and J 7 bases, with 10 bases left between them. The germline V gene encodes CDR1 LNHDA and CDR2 SQIVND (reference sequence). CDR3 sequence reads: CASSIKGRNEQFF. The DNA for the CDR3 is TGTGCCAGTAGTATTAAGGGGCGTAATGAGCAGTTCTTC.

V is TRBV6-1 and J is TRBJ2-3; D uncertain. Trimming cost V 9 bases and J 0 bases, with 4 bases left between them. This CDR3 is built from 11 residues. In germline, CDR1 is MNHNS, CDR2 SASEGT. CDR3 region: CASGSTDTQYF. CDR3 nucleotides: TGTGCCAGTGGGAGCACAGATACGCAGTATTTT.

Here the CDR3 DNA reads TGTGCCAGCATGAGTCTGGCAGGGGCCGGGAACACTGAAGCTTTCTTT. This encodes CASMSLAGAGNTEAFF. The rearrangement joins TRBV28 to TRBJ1-1; possibly TRBD1 for D (6 bases). The CDR3 loop spans 16 amino acids. V was cut by 7 bases and J by 1 base, with 19 bases left in between. Per germline, CDR1 MDHEN and CDR2 SYDVKM.

This sequence joins TRBV7-9 and TRBJ2-2; D is undetermined. Germline CDR1 is SEHNR and CDR2 is FQNEAQ (reference sequence). Trimming shortened V by 1 base and J by 2 bases, and 8 bases separated the two germline ends. The CDR3 runs 15 residues. Here the CDR3 reads CASSLGAGNTGELFF. The DNA for the CDR3 is TGTGCCAGCAGCTTAGGGGCAGGCAACACCGGGGAGCTGTTTTTT.

This sequence joins TRBV20-1 and TRBJ2-5; D is ambiguous. Germline V gene sequence: CDR1 DFQATT, CDR2 SNEGSKA (reference sequence). The CDR3 contains 10 residues. V shed 6 bases and J shed 5 bases, with 7 bases lying between them. The CDR3 loop reads CSASMETQYF. CDR3 DNA: TGCAGTGCCAGTATGGAGACCCAGTACTTC.

This clonotype showed up just a few times. The chain has TRBV4-3 and TRBJ1-2; D might be TRBD1 (6 bases). CDR1 LGHNA and CDR2 YSLEER come from the germline V gene. This CDR3 comprises 16 residues. The V end was cut by 0 bases, the J end by 1 base, with 12 bases between. The CDR3 DNA is TGCGCCAGCAGCCAAGAAGCTAGGGGGAATAACTATGGCTACACCTTC. Amino acid sequence: CASSQEARGNNYGYTF.

In its sample, this clonotype was seen a few times. This chain joins TRBV18 and TRBJ2-7; a possible D gene is TRBD1 (5 bases). From germline, CDR1 is KGHSH and CDR2 LQKENI. V lost 3 bases and J lost 2, with 11 bases in between. This CDR3 is built from 14 residues. This chain's CDR3 is CASSPRQTTYEQYF. The CDR3 region has the DNA TGTGCCAGCTCACCCCGACAGACCACCTACGAGCAGTACTTC.

The rearrangement links TRBV7-9 to TRBJ2-2; 12 bases match TRBD2. V gave up 5 bases and J gave up 6 bases; unmatched junction bases: 13. The V gene's germline CDR1 is SEHNR and CDR2 FQNEAQ (reference sequence). This CDR3 contains 18 residues. The CDR3 nucleotides are TGTGCCAGCAGCCCCATCCTAGCGGGGGGGGTCGCGGCCGGGGAGCTGTTTTTT. Amino acid sequence: CASSPILAGGVAAGELFF. Complete variable domain (other parts from reference TRBV7-9 and TRBJ2-2): DTGVSQNPRHKITKRGQNVTFRCDPISEHNRLYWYRQTLGQGPEFLTYFQNEAQLEKSRLLSDRFSAERPKGSFSTLEIQRTEQGDSAMYLCASSPILAGGVAAGELFFGEGSRLTVL.